One T cell receptor (beta chain) is described in this entry. Its specific antigen is unknown. The data were obtained in a study of cytomegalovirus exposure and HLA in healthy donors (dated by TCRdb to about 2017). Regarding the research as a whole: An earlier analysis of 587 of the donors reported over 250 Gb of sequence data and 117 million unique TCR beta sequences obtained from 180 million or so T cells. The number of donors typed differed by locus, with roughly 620-630 for A, B, C, DRB1 and DQB1, roughly 520 for DQA1, about 610 for DPA1, and 450 to 480 for DPB1. Roughly 310 gigabases of sequencing data and approximately 93 million unique TCR sequences were included in an early release covering roughly 600 HLA-typed donors. Rather than using new phenotypic data, the later analysis identified candidate immune exposures from TCR beta sequences and from how often those sequences occurred across donors. HLA typing covered class I and class II loci at four-digit resolution. The study profiled the T cell repertoires of 666 subjects by immunosequencing and related them to cytomegalovirus serostatus. To decide whether each TCR beta V gene segment behaved as functional or pseudogenic, an earlier analysis of several hundred of the donors relied on high-throughput TCR beta sequencing. In a later analysis, previously published TCR beta repertoires from several hundred donors were re-analyzed and high-resolution HLA genotyping was added so that TCR occurrence patterns could be studied. Of the roughly 430 genotyped donors, roughly 85% fell in the genetic ancestry cluster associated with self-reported Caucasian donors. The study combined high-throughput TCR immunosequencing, statistical association of individual TCRs with disease status, and machine learning to predict cytomegalovirus infection status. Among about 400 genotyped donors of the cohort, an average of approximately 240,000 unique TCR beta nucleotide sequences was sequenced per donor, of which about 20% were non-productive. All discovery cohort repertoires had been generated using a single sequencing platform. Donor age, sex, ethnicity and CMV serostatus were compiled together with the repertoire data. A later genetic analysis used genome-wide SNP genotypes for about three fifths of the 666 donors, treating that subset as a discovery cohort. A separate validation cohort of roughly 110 different subjects was used in addition to the 666-subject first cohort. A few DR-DQ haplotypes were handled as single units for association and clustering because linkage in the cohort was strong. The study was designed to test whether signatures of past pathogen exposure could be identified by cataloging public T cell receptors.

The cohort comprised around 700 healthy bone marrow donors. All cohort members were sampled while nominally healthy, although unrecorded immune exposures were likely present. The donor tested CMV seronegative and was one of the 352 seronegative cohort members. A peripheral blood sample was provided by each donor, and peripheral blood mononuclear cells were used for TCR beta sequencing. The Qiagen DNeasy Blood Extraction Kit was used to extract genomic DNA from the blood cell samples. General conclusions and limits of the study: In a later analysis, some 17,000 TCR beta sequences were associated with specific HLA alleles at a false discovery rate of 0.05. HLA typing was unavailable for some donors at each locus, so association tests used only the typed subset. A later genetic analysis reported fewer N-insertions in productive TCRs among donors in an Asian-associated ancestry cluster than the approximately 700-donor mean. Only TCR beta chains were sequenced in this cohort, and the absence of alpha or paired-chain data limited detectable features. Immune exposure information for the cohort was limited to CMV serostatus. The authors suggested that the approach could potentially be generalized to other disease states and immunological phenotypes. Broadly in line with IMGT annotations, most TCR beta V segments showed up in productive rearrangements about 90% or about 30% of the time in an earlier analysis of several hundred of the donors. According to a later analysis, parvovirus B19, influenza, CMV and Epstein-Barr virus appeared linked to several top co-occurrence clusters. Roughly uniform sequencing depth across donors was assumed in presence/absence analyses, although this assumption may not hold. According to a later analysis, most CMV-associated TCR beta chains appeared to be HLA-restricted, and the HLA associations seemed to be driven largely by CMV exposure. Correlated functional status among segregating V segments might reflect linkage disequilibrium, but an unknown experimental factor could not be ruled out. The earlier analysis of about 600 of the donors excluded roughly 17 rarely observed V segments, including chromosome 9 orphons, because counts were too low. Most TCR sequences were observed very rarely across donors, whereas some public TCRs were present in many individuals. When HLA alleles, especially DR and DQ, strongly co-occurred, attributing TCR associations to individual alleles was difficult. The classifier was reported to diagnose cytomegalovirus status with high specificity and sensitivity in both the original cohort and the validation cohort. An association between a missense DCLRE1C variant and V-gene and J-gene trimming of TCR beta chains was found in a later genetic analysis and replicated in an independent cohort. A further reported finding was that TCR beta sequences accurately predicted the HLA-A and HLA-B alleles for most subjects in the first cohort. A group of highly shared sequence variants was considered likely to be a technical artifact of the sequencing pipeline. In a later analysis, TCR association rates were found to vary across HLA loci, with the most associated TCRs seen for DRB1 alleles and the fewest for HLA-C alleles. In a later analysis, HLA-associated TCR beta chains were found to be more clonally expanded and to have lower generation probabilities than equally common non-associated chains. In vitro tests confirmed that three of the cytomegalovirus-associated TCR beta chains recognize cytomegalovirus antigens. Some IMGT-functional V segments, including TRBV6-2 and TRBV6-3, could not be told apart with the 87-base-pair reads, so those segments were excluded. A total of fewer than 200 TCR beta chains were listed by the study as associated with cytomegalovirus.

Its CDR3 holds 12 amino acids, cysteine through phenylalanine. Only the CDR3 DNA is retained, 36 bases long and in frame from the first base. The germline V gene sets CDR1 to SGHRS and CDR2 to YFSETQ. Trimming removed 3 bases from V and 8 bases from J, leaving 11 bases between the germline ends. The library was made by the immunoSEQ multiplex PCR assay. For the multiplex PCR, a mixture combining 60 forward primers for TCR Vbeta segments and 13 reverse primers for TCR Jbeta segments was used. A multiplex PCR assay on genomic DNA amplified the CDR3 region of rearranged TCR beta genes. The Illumina HiSeq System was used to sequence the amplified TCR beta libraries as 87-base-pair reads. The study's processing was this. A later analysis counted tens of millions of unique TCR beta chains across the 670 or so repertoires, and roughly 10 million of these chains were shared by at least two donors. To remove PCR and sequencing errors, raw reads were error-corrected and collapsed into unique sequences using a nearest-neighbor algorithm that merged closely related sequences. V, D and J gene segments were assigned by aligning CDR3 sequences to IMGT reference sequences. For a sequence to be retained, a match of at least six nucleotides was required to both a V gene segment and a J gene segment. Rearrangements were called productive when the CDR3 lacked stop codons and stayed in frame with V and J; all others were non-productive. CDR3 was defined according to IMGT convention as the region running from the second conserved V-encoded cysteine to the conserved J-encoded phenylalanine. Sequences without an unambiguous match to a single V gene segment were excluded from the earlier analysis of about 600 of the donors. In an earlier analysis of a few hundred of the donors, V segments were called functional above 56.7% productive rearrangements and were called segregating when the between-donor standard deviation exceeded 5%. To diagnose cytomegalovirus status from the catalog of TCR beta chain sequences, a statistical classification framework was built. A later analysis assigned V and J genes by comparing TCR nucleotide sequences with IMGT/GENE-DB human TR gene sequences. In a later analysis, CDR3 sequences and most-parsimonious VDJ recombination scenarios were assigned using the TCRdist pipeline. A later analysis defined each TCR beta chain by its CDR3 amino acid sequence plus V-gene family, and excluded reads lacking a unique V-gene family. To address suspected cross-contamination and a sequencing artifact, a later analysis removed 592 highly shared, low-generation-probability nucleotide sequences. In a later analysis, a clonal expansion index was calculated for each public chain from normalized within-repertoire ranks of inferred template counts. In a later analysis, generation probabilities were computed using a VDJ recombination model fitted to out-of-frame rearrangements, and the results were checked against IGoR. A later analysis scored TCR-TCR, TCR-HLA and TCR-CMV co-occurrence with hypergeometric tests, applying a repertoire-size bias correction to TCR pairs. False discovery rates were estimated in a later analysis by permuting HLA or CMV assignments 20 times. In a later analysis, co-occurring TCRs were grouped using DBSCAN, and TCRdist sequence similarity was added for clustering within HLA-allele-positive subsets. For co-occurrence clustering, repertoires with fewer than 30,000 or more than 120,000 public chains were excluded, along with roughly five repertoires with anomalous nucleotide sharing. The table was pulled from immuneACCESS by TCRdb, which kept in-frame rearrangements only. Such tables lose some clones; where checked, under half of the loss comes from unresolved V genes, and the rest has no known cause. That table gives V, J and clone size, and the DNA gave D and trimming. The sample table holds 130,000 to 150,000 clones. Under 2% of the sample comes from the top ten.

The sequenced sample was PBMCs. The chain is made from TRBV5-1 and TRBJ1-2, with the D gene too uncertain to name. This clonotype originated in a woman between 45 and 65 years old in good health and CMV-seronegative. At the DNA level, the sequence is TGCGCCAGCAGCTCGGACTCAGTCGGCTACACCTTC. This translates into CASSSDSVGYTF. Beyond the CDR3, the reference TRBV5-1 and TRBJ1-2 genes provide the residues; the full variable domain reads: KAGVTQTPRYLIKTRGQQVTLSCSPISGHRSVSWYQQTPGQGLQFLFEYFSETQRNKGNFPGRFSGRQFSNSRSEMNVSTLELGDSALYLCASSSDSVGYTFGSGTRLTVV.